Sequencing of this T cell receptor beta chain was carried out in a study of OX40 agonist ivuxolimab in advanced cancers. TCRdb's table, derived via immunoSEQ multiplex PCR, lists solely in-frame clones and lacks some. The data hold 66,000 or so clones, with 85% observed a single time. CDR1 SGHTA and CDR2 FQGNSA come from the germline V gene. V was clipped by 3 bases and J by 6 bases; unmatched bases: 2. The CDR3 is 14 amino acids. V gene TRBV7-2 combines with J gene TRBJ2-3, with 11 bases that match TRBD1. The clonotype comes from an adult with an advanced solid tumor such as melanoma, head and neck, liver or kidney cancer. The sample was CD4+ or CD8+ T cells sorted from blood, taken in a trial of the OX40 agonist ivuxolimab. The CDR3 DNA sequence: TGTGCCAGCAGCTTCGGACAGGGGGCTGATACGCAGTATTTT. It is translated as CASSFGQGADTQYF.